Shown below are 32 T cell receptor beta chains from a single sample sequenced in a study of T cells after yellow fever vaccination. One entry per CDR3 protein, called by TCRdb with MiXCR from the 5' RACE reads. The sample has about 320,000 distinct CDR3 sequences, around 4.4% seen once. The material was PBMCs, obtained 15 days after the yellow fever booster vaccination. The receptors were sampled from a man between 18 and 35 years old who received the YFV17D yellow fever vaccine.

The chain employs TRBV5-1 and TRBJ1-2, with a tentative D call TRBD1 (5 bases). There are 12 residues in the CDR3. CDR1 SGHRS and CDR2 YFSETQ come from the germline V gene. The V end was cut by 0 bases, the J end by 7 bases, with 7 bases between. CDR3 sequence (DNA): TGCGCCAGCAGCTTGGAGGGGATTGGCTACACCTTC. Protein sequence: CASSLEGIGYTF.

This clonotype showed up just a few times. The V gene is TRBV7-7, the J gene TRBJ2-5; 8 nucleotides align to TRBD2. Germline V gene data show CDR1 as SSHAT and CDR2 as FNYEAQ (reference sequence). The CDR3 is 14 amino acids. The trim removed 5 bases at V and 7 bases at J, leaving 9 bases unmatched. Here the CDR3 DNA reads TGTGCCAGCAGCCCGGGGGGGCTCGGGGCGACCCAGTACTTC. Translating it yields CASSPGGLGATQYF.

Only a few counts were recorded for this clonotype. The chain links TRBV6-5 to TRBJ2-3, with 14 bases lining up with TRBD2. J lost 3 bases, V lost 7 bases, and 3 bases had no gene match. Germline-derived CDR1 and CDR2 are MNHEY and SVGAGI. The CDR3 covers 15 residues. The CDR3 loop is CASKRLAGGTDTQYF. The CDR3 coding sequence is TGTGCCAGCAAAAGACTAGCGGGGGGGACAGATACGCAGTATTTT.

This clonotype came up a few times. The rearrangement joins TRBV4-2 to TRBJ2-3; no definite D call. V was cut by 1 base and J by 6 bases, with 14 bases left in between. There are 15 residues in the CDR3. CDR1 and CDR2 from the germline V gene are LGHNA and YNFKEQ. CDR3 in amino acids: CASSQGTSVPDTQYF. CDR3 sequence (DNA): TGTGCCAGCAGCCAAGGGACGTCTGTCCCGGATACGCAGTATTTT.

The table lists this clonotype with a few counts. This chain joins TRBV25-1 and TRBJ2-5; 9 bases agree with TRBD1. Germline trimming cut 1 base from V and 1 base from J; bases unmatched to any gene: 4. The length of the CDR3 is 16 residues. The germline CDR1 and CDR2 sequences are MGHDK and SYGVNS. CDR3 bases: TGTGCCAGCAGTGAATTGGGGACAGGGACCCAAGAGACCCAGTACTTC. It specifies CASSELGTGTQETQYF.

This clonotype came up many times. V is TRBV7-9 and J is TRBJ1-5; 7 bases fit TRBD1. The V gene end was trimmed by 9 bases and the J gene end by 2 bases; junction bases not matched to a gene: 4. Germline-derived CDR1 and CDR2 are SEHNR and FQNEAQ (reference sequence). CDR3 length: 13 amino acids. In DNA, the CDR3 is TGTGCCAGTAGCCAGGGGGGCAATCAGCCCCAGCATTTT. Its protein product is CASSQGGNQPQHF. Looking up the rest from reference TRBV7-9 and TRBJ1-5 gives the full variable domain: DTGVSQNPRHKITKRGQNVTFRCDPISEHNRLYWYRQTLGQGPEFLTYFQNEAQLEKSRLLSDRFSAERPKGSFSTLEIQRTEQGDSAMYLCASSQGGNQPQHFGDGTRLSIL.

This clonotype appeared a few times. V and J are TRBV6-1 and TRBJ2-2, with unresolved D. V lost 0 bases to trimming and J lost 2 bases, with 7 bases between them. Germline V CDR1 and CDR2: MNHNS, SASEGT. This CDR3 is 15 amino acids long. CDR3 sequence reads: CASSEAGSNTGELFF. The CDR3, as DNA: TGTGCCAGCAGTGAAGCGGGAAGCAACACCGGGGAGCTGTTTTTT.

The chain employs TRBV5-1 and TRBJ1-2; TRBD1 aligns across 8 bases. The germline gives CDR1 SGHRS, CDR2 YFSETQ. The CDR3 extends over 14 amino acids. J was trimmed by 3 bases and V by 1 base; bases with no gene match: 2. CDR3: CASSLQGQDYGYTF. For the CDR3, the DNA is TGCGCCAGCAGCTTGCAGGGACAGGACTATGGCTACACCTTC. Variable domain in full (rest from reference TRBV5-1 and TRBJ1-2): KAGVTQTPRYLIKTRGQQVTLSCSPISGHRSVSWYQQTPGQGLQFLFEYFSETQRNKGNFPGRFSGRQFSNSRSEMNVSTLELGDSALYLCASSLQGQDYGYTFGSGTRLTVV.

The table lists this clonotype with a few counts. The CDR3 region has the DNA TGTGCCAGCAGCCAGGGGGCTGTCACCGGGGAGCTGTTTTTT. It encodes CASSQGAVTGELFF. This chain joins TRBV7-3 and TRBJ2-2, with 8 bases lining up with TRBD1. The CDR3 spans 14 residues. The germline V gene encodes CDR1 SGHTA and CDR2 FQGTGA. V shed 5 bases and J 4 bases; nucleotides not matched to a gene: 3.

In this sample, this clonotype turned up many times. This chain uses TRBV6-5 with TRBJ1-1; D is ambiguous. Per the germline V gene, CDR1 is MNHEY and CDR2 is SVGAGI. The CDR3 spans 14 residues. V was cut by 4 bases and J by 1 base, with 10 bases left in between. Here the CDR3 DNA reads TGTGCCAGCAGTTCGATAGGGAGGAACACTGAAGCTTTCTTT. Translated, it gives CASSSIGRNTEAFF.

This clonotype was seen only a few times. J is TRBJ1-6 and V is TRBV9, with TRBD1 matching 9 bases. Trimming removed 3 bases from V and 0 bases from J; junction bases left unmatched: 4. Germline assignment: CDR1 SGDLS and CDR2 YYNGEE. The CDR3 has 17 residues. Written as DNA, the CDR3 is TGTGCCAGCAGCGAGACAGGGGGTCCCTCCTATAATTCACCCCTCCACTTT. Protein product: CASSETGGPSYNSPLHF.

Many counts were recorded for this clonotype. The chain employs TRBV4-1 and TRBJ1-4; D not certain. The CDR3 sequence is 15 residues long. V was clipped by 6 bases and J by 7 bases, with 18 bases between them. CDR1 and CDR2 from the germline V gene are MGHRA and YSYEKL. The CDR3 nucleotides read TGCGCCAGCAGAGCCGGTTACAGTAAAACTGAAAAACTGTTTTTT. Its translation: CASRAGYSKTEKLFF.

This chain joins TRBV5-4 and TRBJ1-1; tentatively, D is TRBD1 (6 bases). CDR3 length equals 15 residues. V was pared by 0 bases and J by 1 base, with 10 bases between. Germline V gene sequence: CDR1 SGHNT, CDR2 YYREEE (reference sequence). The chain's CDR3 is CASSLEATGNTEAFF. CDR3 nucleotide sequence: TGTGCCAGCAGCTTGGAGGCGACAGGGAACACTGAAGCTTTCTTT.

The chain links TRBV3-1 to TRBJ1-3; TRBD1 aligns across 7 bases. Trimming at V came to 3 bases and at J to 0 bases, leaving 5 bases not matched to a gene. Germline-derived CDR1 and CDR2 are LGHDT and YNNKEL (reference sequence). The CDR3 runs 16 residues. For the CDR3, the DNA is TGTGCCAGCAGCCACGACAGGGTCCTCTCTGGAAACACCATATATTTT. Translation gives CASSHDRVLSGNTIYF.

The gene calls are TRBV27 and TRBJ1-1; D unresolved. The CDR3 is made up of 13 amino acids. Germline CDR1 MNHEY, CDR2 SMNVEV (reference sequence). V dropped 6 bases and J dropped 2 bases, with 10 bases sitting between them. CDR3: CASSSTPNTEAFF. DNA of the CDR3: TGTGCCAGCAGCTCAACACCAAACACTGAAGCTTTCTTT.

This clonotype was observed a handful of times. The chain employs TRBV28 and TRBJ1-2; a weak D match, TRBD1 (6 bases). This CDR3 has 14 amino acids. CDR1 is MDHEN and CDR2 is SYDVKM in the germline V gene. Trimming shortened V by 1 base and J by 2 bases, and 8 bases separated the two germline ends. DNA of the CDR3: TGTGCCAGCAGTTTATTTAGGGGGAACTATGGCTACACCTTC. This encodes CASSLFRGNYGYTF.

This clonotype was seen many times. The chain joins TRBV7-9 to TRBJ1-5; no clear D. Germline lookup yields CDR1 SEHNR and CDR2 FQNEAQ (reference sequence). Trimming removed 10 bases at V and 6 bases at J, with 13 bases between. CDR3 size: 12 residues. CDR3 region: CATEEAGQPQHF. In DNA, the CDR3 is TGTGCCACGGAAGAAGCAGGTCAGCCCCAGCATTTT.

In this sample, this clonotype turned up many times. This chain connects TRBV12-3 or TRBV12-4 to TRBJ1-1; D is perhaps TRBD1 (5 bases). With 2 bases removed from V and 7 bases from J, the gap between germline ends came to 17 bases. The CDR3 has 15 amino acids. CDR3 sequence: CASSLLSDSPREAFF. The CDR3, as DNA: TGTGCCAGCAGTTTATTGTCCGACAGCCCCCGTGAAGCTTTCTTT.

This clonotype occurred many times. The chain couples TRBV5-1 to TRBJ1-2; 7 bases are a match to TRBD1. The germline CDR1 and CDR2 sequences are SGHRS and YFSETQ. CDR3 length: 14 residues. The V segment lost 3 bases and the J segment 8 bases; nucleotides outside the gene matches: 10. The CDR3, as DNA: TGCGCCAGCAGCTGGGCCGACAGGGAGGGAGGCTACACCTTC. This sequence encodes CASSWADREGGYTF.

This clonotype was detected ten times or more. The chain employs TRBV27 and TRBJ2-7; 12 nucleotides match TRBD1. The junction had 5 bases not matched to a gene; V was cut back by 3 bases and J by 5 bases. The CDR3 has 15 residues. Germline V gene data show CDR1 as MNHEY and CDR2 as SMNVEV (reference sequence). CDR3 residues: CASSFGTGGENEQYF. In nucleotides, the CDR3 is TGTGCCAGCAGTTTTGGGACAGGGGGCGAAAACGAGCAGTACTTC.

This clonotype was detected ten times or more. The chain couples TRBV7-2 to TRBJ2-7; no reliable D call. The CDR3 is 12 residues long. In germline, CDR1 is SGHTA, CDR2 FQGNSA. V shed 4 bases and J shed 4 bases, with 8 bases lying between them. As DNA, the CDR3 is TGTGCCAGCAGCTCATCTAATTACGAGCAGTACTTC. Its translation is CASSSSNYEQYF.

This clonotype was seen repeatedly, ten times or more. This chain links TRBV2 with TRBJ1-1; perhaps TRBD1 as D (6 bases). Germline values: CDR1 SNHLY, CDR2 FYNNEI. The length of the CDR3 is 12 residues. V lost 11 bases, J lost 4 bases, and 14 bases lay in between. The CDR3 DNA reads TGTGCCTGCTACAGGACAGCCACTGAAGCTTTCTTT. Translated: CACYRTATEAFF.

The chain combines TRBV7-9 with TRBJ1-6, with a weak D call TRBD1 (6 bases). Germline V gene lookup returns CDR1 SEHNR and CDR2 FQNEAQ (reference sequence). This CDR3 has 15 amino acids. The V end was cut by 5 bases, the J end by 6 bases, with 14 bases between. CDR3: CASSPVIRGNSPLHF. In DNA, the CDR3 is TGTGCCAGCAGCCCCGTTATCAGGGGTAATTCACCCCTCCACTTT.

This clonotype was found many times. CDR3 sequence: CASSSRLAGVTDTQYF. CDR3 coding DNA: TGTGCCAGCAGCTCTCGACTAGCGGGGGTCACAGATACGCAGTATTTT. The V call is TRBV11-2, the J call TRBJ2-3, with 12 bases fitting TRBD2. Germline loops: CDR1 SGHAT, CDR2 FQNNGV. J gave up 2 bases and V 4 bases, and 4 bases lay outside the gene matches. The CDR3 length is 16 residues.

This clonotype was seen repeatedly, ten times or more. The chain recombines TRBV20-1 with TRBJ2-3; 10 bases map to TRBD2. Germline values: CDR1 DFQATT, CDR2 SNEGSKA (reference sequence). The ends lost 3 bases at V and 1 base at J; junction bases unmatched: 4. There are 15 residues in the CDR3. CDR3 loop: CSARELAGRTDTQYF. DNA for the CDR3: TGCAGTGCTAGGGAACTAGCGGGGCGCACAGATACGCAGTATTTT.

This clonotype was seen ten or more times. The chain combines TRBV18 with TRBJ1-2, with D perhaps matching TRBD1 (6 bases). The CDR3 totals 13 residues. Trimming took 2 bases from V and 7 from J, leaving 11 bases between them. In germline, CDR1 is KGHSH, CDR2 LQKENI. The DNA of the CDR3 is TGTGCCAGCTCACCAGGGGGGGCTGGTGGCTACACCTTC. Its protein product is CASSPGGAGGYTF.

This clonotype was seen repeatedly, ten times or more. The V gene is TRBV5-1, the J gene TRBJ1-4; a possible D gene is TRBD1 (6 bases). The CDR3 runs to 14 residues. With 5 bases removed from V and 4 bases from J, the gap between germline ends came to 12 bases. Germline values: CDR1 SGHRS, CDR2 YFSETQ. CDR3 residues: CASRKTGNNEKLFF. In DNA, the CDR3 is TGCGCCAGCAGGAAAACAGGGAATAATGAAAAACTGTTTTTT.

This clonotype was seen many times. The gene calls are TRBV11-1 and TRBJ2-4; D possibly matches TRBD1 or TRBD2 (6 bases each). Germline loops: CDR1 SGHAT, CDR2 FQDESV (reference sequence). Trimming pared 0 bases from V and 1 base from J, leaving 13 bases between. The CDR3 contains 17 residues. CDR3 amino acids: CASSLARDTPAKNIQYF. The CDR3 DNA follows: TGTGCCAGCAGCTTAGCGCGGGACACGCCTGCCAAAAACATTCAGTACTTC.

The J gene is TRBJ1-1, the V gene TRBV7-3, with D possibly TRBD1 on 6 matching bases. Germline loops: CDR1 SGHTA, CDR2 FQGTGA. This CDR3 is 15 amino acids long. V shed 0 bases and J shed 2 bases, with 10 bases lying between them. The CDR3: CASSLTGTPNTEAFF. CDR3 nucleotides: TGTGCCAGCAGCTTAACAGGGACACCTAACACTGAAGCTTTCTTT.

This clonotype was picked up many times. V usage is TRBV20-1 and J usage is TRBJ1-4; no clear D gene. Germline-derived CDR1 and CDR2 are DFQATT and SNEGSKA (reference sequence). Between the trimmed V and J ends, which lost 1 base and 5 bases, there was a span of 11 bases. The CDR3 consists of 14 residues. The CDR3 loop reads CSARVRHRNEKLFF. The CDR3 DNA sequence: TGCAGTGCTAGAGTTCGACATCGGAATGAAAAACTGTTTTTT.

This clonotype was seen repeatedly, ten times or more. The genes are TRBV6-2 or TRBV6-3 and TRBJ2-5, with D hard to call. V dropped 2 bases and J dropped 5 bases, with 6 bases sitting between them. The CDR3 is made up of 12 amino acids. CDR1 is MNHEY and CDR2 is SVGEGT in the germline V gene. Here the CDR3 DNA reads TGTGCCAGCAGTTACCCAAGCGAGACCCAGTACTTC. Amino acid sequence: CASSYPSETQYF.

V usage is TRBV12-3 or TRBV12-4 and J usage is TRBJ1-2; no clear D. The CDR3 consists of 13 residues. The V end was cut by 6 bases, the J end by 6 bases, with 14 bases between. The CDR3 here is CASSLQASHGYTF. CDR3 DNA: TGTGCCAGCAGCCTCCAGGCTAGCCATGGCTACACCTTC.